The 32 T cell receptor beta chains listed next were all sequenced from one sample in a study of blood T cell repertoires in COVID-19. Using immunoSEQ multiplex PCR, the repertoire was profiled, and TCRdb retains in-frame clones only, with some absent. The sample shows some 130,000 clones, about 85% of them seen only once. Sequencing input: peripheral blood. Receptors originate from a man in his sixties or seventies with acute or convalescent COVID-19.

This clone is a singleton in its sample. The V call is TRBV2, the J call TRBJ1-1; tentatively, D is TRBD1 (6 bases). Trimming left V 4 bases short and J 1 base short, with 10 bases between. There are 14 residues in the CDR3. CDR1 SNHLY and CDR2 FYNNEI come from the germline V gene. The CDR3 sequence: CASSAQGANTEAFF. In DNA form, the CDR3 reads TGTGCCAGCAGTGCACAGGGAGCGAACACTGAAGCTTTCTTT.

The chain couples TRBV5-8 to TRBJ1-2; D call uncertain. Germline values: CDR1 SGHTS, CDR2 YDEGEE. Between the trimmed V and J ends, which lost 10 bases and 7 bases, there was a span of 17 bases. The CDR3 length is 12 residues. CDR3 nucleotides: TGTGCCTCACGGAGAGGGTACATTGGCTACACCTTC. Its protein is CASRRGYIGYTF.

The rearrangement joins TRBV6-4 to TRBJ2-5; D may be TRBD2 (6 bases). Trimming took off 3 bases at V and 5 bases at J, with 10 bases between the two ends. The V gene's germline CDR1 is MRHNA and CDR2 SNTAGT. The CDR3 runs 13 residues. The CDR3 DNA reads TGTGCCAGCAGTGAGGGACTTCTCGAGACCCAGTACTTC. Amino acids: CASSEGLLETQYF.

This chain's CDR3 is CASSSGTSGYTF. CDR3 in DNA: TGTGCCAGCAGTTCCGGGACTAGTGGCTACACCTTC. The genes are TRBV6-5 and TRBJ1-2, with TRBD1 as a possible D gene (5 bases). Germline-derived CDR1 and CDR2 are MNHEY and SVGAGI. Trimming removed 4 bases at V and 7 bases at J, with 10 bases between. There are 12 residues in the CDR3.

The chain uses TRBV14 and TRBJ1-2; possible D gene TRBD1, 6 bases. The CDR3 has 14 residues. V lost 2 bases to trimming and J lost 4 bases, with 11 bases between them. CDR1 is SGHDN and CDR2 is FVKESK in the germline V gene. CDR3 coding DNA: TGTGCCAGCAGCCAATGGGGGGGCCCCTATGGCTACACCTTC. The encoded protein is CASSQWGGPYGYTF.

CDR3 sequence reads: CASSIDRTRQPQHF. The CDR3 DNA sequence: TGTGCCAGTAGTATTGACAGGACTCGGCAGCCCCAGCATTTT. The V and J genes are TRBV19 and TRBJ1-5; possible D gene TRBD1, 6 bases. The V end was cut by 3 bases, the J end by 7 bases, with 13 bases between. Per the germline V gene, CDR1 is LNHDA and CDR2 is SQIVND (reference sequence). The CDR3 loop spans 14 amino acids.

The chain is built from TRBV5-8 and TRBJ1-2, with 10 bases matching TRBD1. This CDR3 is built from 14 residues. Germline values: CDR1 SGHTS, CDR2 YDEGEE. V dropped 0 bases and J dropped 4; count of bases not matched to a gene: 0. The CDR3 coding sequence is TGTGCCAGCAGCTTGGGGACAGGGGGCTATGGCTACACCTTC. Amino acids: CASSLGTGGYGYTF.

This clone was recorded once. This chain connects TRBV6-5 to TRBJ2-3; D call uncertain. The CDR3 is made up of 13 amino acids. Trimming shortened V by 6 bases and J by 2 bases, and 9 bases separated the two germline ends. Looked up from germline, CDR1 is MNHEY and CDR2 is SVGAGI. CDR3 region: CASSVYLTDTQYF. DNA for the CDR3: TGTGCCAGCAGCGTCTACCTCACAGATACGCAGTATTTT.

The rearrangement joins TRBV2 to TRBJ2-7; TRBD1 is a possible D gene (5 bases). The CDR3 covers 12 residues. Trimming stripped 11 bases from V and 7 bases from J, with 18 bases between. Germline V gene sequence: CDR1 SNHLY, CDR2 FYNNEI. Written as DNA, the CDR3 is TGTGCCGTTACGGGCAGGGTGAGAGAGCAGTACTTC. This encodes CAVTGRVREQYF.

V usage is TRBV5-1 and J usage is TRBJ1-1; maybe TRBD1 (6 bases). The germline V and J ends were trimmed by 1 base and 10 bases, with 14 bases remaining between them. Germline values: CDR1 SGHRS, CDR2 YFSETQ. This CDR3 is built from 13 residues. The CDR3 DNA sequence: TGCGCCAGCAGCTTGCAGGGGCGGCGTGGAGCTTTCTTT. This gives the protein CASSLQGRRGAFF.

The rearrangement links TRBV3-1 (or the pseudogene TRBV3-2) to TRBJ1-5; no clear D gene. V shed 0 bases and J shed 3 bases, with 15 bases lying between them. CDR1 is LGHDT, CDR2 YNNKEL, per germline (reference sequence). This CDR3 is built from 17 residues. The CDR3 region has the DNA TGTGCCAGCAGCCAAGAACTTTTGGGAGACTACAATCAGCCCCAGCATTTT. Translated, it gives CASSQELLGDYNQPQHF.

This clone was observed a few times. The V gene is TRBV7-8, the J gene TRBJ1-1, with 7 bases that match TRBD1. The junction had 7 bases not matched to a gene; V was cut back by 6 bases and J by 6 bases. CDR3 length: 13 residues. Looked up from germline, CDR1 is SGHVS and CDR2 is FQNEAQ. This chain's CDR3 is CASSRDRVAEAFF. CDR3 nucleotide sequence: TGTGCCAGCAGTCGAGACAGGGTGGCTGAAGCTTTCTTT.

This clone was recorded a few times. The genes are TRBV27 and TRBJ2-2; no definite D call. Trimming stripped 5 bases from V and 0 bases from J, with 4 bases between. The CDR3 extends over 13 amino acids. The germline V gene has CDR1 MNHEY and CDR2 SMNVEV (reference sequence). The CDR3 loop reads CASSPSNTGELFF. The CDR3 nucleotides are TGTGCCAGCAGTCCCTCGAACACCGGGGAGCTGTTTTTT.

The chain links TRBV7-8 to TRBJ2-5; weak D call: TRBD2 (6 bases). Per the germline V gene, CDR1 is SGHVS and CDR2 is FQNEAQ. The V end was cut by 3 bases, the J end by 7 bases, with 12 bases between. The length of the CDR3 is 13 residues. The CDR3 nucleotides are TGTGCCAGCAGCTTGCAGGTGGGGGGGACCCAGTACTTC. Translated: CASSLQVGGTQYF.

The CDR3 coding sequence is TGCGCCAGCAGCTTAGGACAGGGAGGGTACACTGAAGCTTTCTTT. Protein: CASSLGQGGYTEAFF. The genes are TRBV5-1 and TRBJ1-1, with TRBD1 identical over 8 bases. CDR1 is SGHRS, CDR2 YFSETQ, per germline. J gave up 3 bases and V 2 bases, and 6 bases lay outside the gene matches. CDR3 length: 15 amino acids.

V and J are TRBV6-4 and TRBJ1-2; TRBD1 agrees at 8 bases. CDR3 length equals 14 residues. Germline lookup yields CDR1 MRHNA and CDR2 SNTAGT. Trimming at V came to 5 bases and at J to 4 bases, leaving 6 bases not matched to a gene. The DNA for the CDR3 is TGTGCCAGCAGTCCTTCAGGGGGCGGCTATGGCTACACCTTC. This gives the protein CASSPSGGGYGYTF.

In DNA form, the CDR3 reads TGTGCCAGCAGTTTGGGCGGGGGGGCCGTGAATGAGCAGTTCTTC. It codes for CASSLGGGAVNEQFF. The chain employs TRBV28 and TRBJ2-1, with 9 bases fitting TRBD2. CDR3 length equals 15 residues. The ends lost 3 bases at V and 7 bases at J; junction bases unmatched: 7. Germline CDR1 and CDR2: MDHEN and SYDVKM.

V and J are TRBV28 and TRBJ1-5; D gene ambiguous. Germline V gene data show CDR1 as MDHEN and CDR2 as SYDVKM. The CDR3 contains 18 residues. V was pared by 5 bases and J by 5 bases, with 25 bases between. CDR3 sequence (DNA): TGTGCCAGCAGTGCTTCCATGGGGTTGGGGAGTATTGATCAGCCCCAGCATTTT. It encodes CASSASMGLGSIDQPQHF. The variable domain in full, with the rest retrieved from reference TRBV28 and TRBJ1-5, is DVKVTQSSRYLVKRTGEKVFLECVQDMDHENMFWYRQDPGLGLRLIYFSYDVKMKEKGDIPEGYSVSREKKERFSLILESASTNQTSMYLCASSASMGLGSIDQPQHFGDGTRLSIL.

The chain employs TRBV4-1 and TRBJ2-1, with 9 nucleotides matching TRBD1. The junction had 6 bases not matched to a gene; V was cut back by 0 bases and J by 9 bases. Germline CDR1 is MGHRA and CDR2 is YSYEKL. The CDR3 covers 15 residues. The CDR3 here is CASSQDPQGAAEQFF. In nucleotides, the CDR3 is TGCGCCAGCAGCCAAGATCCACAGGGGGCAGCTGAGCAGTTCTTC.

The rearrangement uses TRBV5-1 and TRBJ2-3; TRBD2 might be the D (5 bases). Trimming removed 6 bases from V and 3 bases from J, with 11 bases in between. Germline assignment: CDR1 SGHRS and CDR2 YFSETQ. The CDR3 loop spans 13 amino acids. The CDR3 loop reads CASTWTPTDTQYF. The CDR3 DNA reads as TGCGCCAGCACCTGGACTCCTACAGATACGCAGTATTTT.

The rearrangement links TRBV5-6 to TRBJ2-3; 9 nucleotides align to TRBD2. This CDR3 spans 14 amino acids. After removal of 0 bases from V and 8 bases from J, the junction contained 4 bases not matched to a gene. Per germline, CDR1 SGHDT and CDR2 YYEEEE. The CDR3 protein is CASSLVAGGPTQYF. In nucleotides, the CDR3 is TGTGCCAGCAGCTTGGTTGCGGGGGGGCCTACGCAGTATTTT.

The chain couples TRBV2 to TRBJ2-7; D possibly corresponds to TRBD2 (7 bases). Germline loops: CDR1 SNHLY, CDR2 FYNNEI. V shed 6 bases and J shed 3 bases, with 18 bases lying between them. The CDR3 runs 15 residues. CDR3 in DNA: TGTGCCAGCAGCACGGGGAGGGGGATTAACTACGAGCAGTACTTC. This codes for CASSTGRGINYEQYF.

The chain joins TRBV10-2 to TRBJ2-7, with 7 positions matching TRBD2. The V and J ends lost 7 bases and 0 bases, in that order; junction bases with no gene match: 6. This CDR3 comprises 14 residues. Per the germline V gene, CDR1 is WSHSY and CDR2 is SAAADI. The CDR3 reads CASMGGGLSYEQYF. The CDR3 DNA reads TGCGCCAGCATGGGCGGGGGACTCTCCTACGAGCAGTACTTC.

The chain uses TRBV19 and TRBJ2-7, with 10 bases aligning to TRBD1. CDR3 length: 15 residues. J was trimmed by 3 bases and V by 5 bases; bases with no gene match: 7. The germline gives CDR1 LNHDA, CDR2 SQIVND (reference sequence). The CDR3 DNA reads TGTGCCAGTAGTCATCCGACAGGGGGCCGCTACGAGCAGTACTTC. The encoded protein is CASSHPTGGRYEQYF.

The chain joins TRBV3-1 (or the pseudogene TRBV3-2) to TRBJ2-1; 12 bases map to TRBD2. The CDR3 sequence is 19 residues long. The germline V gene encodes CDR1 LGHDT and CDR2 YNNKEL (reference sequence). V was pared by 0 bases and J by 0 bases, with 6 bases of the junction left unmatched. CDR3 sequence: CASSQELLAGGSSYNEQFF. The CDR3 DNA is TGTGCCAGCAGCCAAGAGCTGCTAGCGGGGGGGAGCTCCTACAATGAGCAGTTCTTC.

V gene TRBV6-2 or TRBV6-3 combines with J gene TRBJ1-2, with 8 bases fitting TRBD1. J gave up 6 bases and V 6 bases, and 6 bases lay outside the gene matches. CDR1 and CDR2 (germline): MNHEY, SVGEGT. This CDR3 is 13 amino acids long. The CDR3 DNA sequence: TGTGCCAGCAGCGACAGGGGACAGGATGGCTACACCTTC. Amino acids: CASSDRGQDGYTF.

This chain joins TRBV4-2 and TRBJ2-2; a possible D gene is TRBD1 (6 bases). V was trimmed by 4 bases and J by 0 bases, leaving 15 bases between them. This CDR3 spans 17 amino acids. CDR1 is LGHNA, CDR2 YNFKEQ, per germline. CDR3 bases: TGTGCCAGCAGCCTCGGGCCAGGGGCATCGAACACCGGGGAGCTGTTTTTT. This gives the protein CASSLGPGASNTGELFF.

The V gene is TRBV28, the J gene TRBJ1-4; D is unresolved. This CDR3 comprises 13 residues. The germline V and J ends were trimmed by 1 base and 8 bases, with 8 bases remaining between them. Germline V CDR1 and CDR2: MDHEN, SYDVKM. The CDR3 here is CASSLSGVEKLFF. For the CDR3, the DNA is TGTGCCAGCAGTTTATCCGGGGTCGAAAAACTGTTTTTT.

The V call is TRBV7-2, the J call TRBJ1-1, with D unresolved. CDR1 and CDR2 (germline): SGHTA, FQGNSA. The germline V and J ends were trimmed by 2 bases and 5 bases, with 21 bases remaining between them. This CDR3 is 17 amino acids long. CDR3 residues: CASSLFSGSLKGTEAFF. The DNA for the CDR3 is TGTGCCAGCAGCTTATTCAGCGGTTCTTTAAAGGGAACTGAAGCTTTCTTT.

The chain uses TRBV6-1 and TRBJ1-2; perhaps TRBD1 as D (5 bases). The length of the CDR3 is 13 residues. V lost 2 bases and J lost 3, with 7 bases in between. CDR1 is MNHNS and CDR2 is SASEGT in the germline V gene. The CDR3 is CASSEQGDYGYTF. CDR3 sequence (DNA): TGTGCCAGCAGTGAACAGGGTGACTATGGCTACACCTTC.

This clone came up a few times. DNA for the CDR3: TGTGCCAGTAGTTCGGGACTAGCGGGGGCCAAGAGCTCCTACGAGCAGTACTTC. It translates to CASSSGLAGAKSSYEQYF. The J gene is TRBJ2-7, the V gene TRBV19, with TRBD2 matching over 14 bases. Germline CDR1 reads LNHDA; CDR2 reads SQIVND (reference sequence). The CDR3 covers 18 residues. V trimming: 5 bases; J trimming: 0 bases; junction bases outside the gene matches: 9. Full variable domain (outside the CDR3, taken from reference TRBV19 and TRBJ2-7): DGGITQSPKYLFRKEGQNVTLSCEQNLNHDAMYWYRQDPGQGLRLIYYSQIVNDFQKGDIAEGYSVSREKKESFPLTVTSAQKNPTAFYLCASSSGLAGAKSSYEQYFGPGTRLTVT.

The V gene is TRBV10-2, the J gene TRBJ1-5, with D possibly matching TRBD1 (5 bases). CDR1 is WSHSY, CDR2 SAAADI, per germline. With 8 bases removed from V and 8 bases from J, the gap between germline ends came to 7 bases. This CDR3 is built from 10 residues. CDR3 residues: CASPREPQHF. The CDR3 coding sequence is TGCGCCAGCCCCAGGGAGCCCCAGCATTTT.